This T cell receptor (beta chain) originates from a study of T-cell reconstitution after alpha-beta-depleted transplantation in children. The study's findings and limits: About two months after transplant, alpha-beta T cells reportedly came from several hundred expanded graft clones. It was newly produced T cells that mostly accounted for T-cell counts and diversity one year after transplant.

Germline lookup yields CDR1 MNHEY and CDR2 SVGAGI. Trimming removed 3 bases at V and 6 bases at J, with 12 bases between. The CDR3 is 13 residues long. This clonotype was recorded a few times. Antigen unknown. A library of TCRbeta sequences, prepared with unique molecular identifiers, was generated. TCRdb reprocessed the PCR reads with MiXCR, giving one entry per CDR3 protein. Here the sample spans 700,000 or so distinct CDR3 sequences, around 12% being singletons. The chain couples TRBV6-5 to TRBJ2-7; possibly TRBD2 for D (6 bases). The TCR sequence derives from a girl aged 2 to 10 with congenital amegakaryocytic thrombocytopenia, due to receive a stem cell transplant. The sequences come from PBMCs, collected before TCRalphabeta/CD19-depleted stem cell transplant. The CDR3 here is CASSYTLGGEQYF. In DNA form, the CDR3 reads TGTGCCAGCAGTTATACCCTCGGGGGCGAGCAGTACTTC.